What follows are 18 T cell receptor beta chains derived from one specimen sequenced in a study of T cells of healthy individuals. TCRdb fed the 5' RACE reads into MiXCR, producing one record per CDR3 protein. The sample includes approximately 100,000 distinct CDR3 sequences, roughly a sixth of them seen just once. These receptors were collected from a human donor in good health.

The V gene is TRBV28, the J gene TRBJ2-5; TRBD1 aligns across 10 bases. With 4 bases clipped from V and 4 bases from J, the junction kept 12 bases outside the gene matches. The germline gives CDR1 MDHEN, CDR2 SYDVKM. This CDR3 spans 17 amino acids. CDR3 protein: CASSSPPGTGEGETQYF. CDR3 DNA: TGTGCCAGCAGTTCCCCCCCCGGGACAGGGGAGGGAGAGACCCAGTACTTC.

This clonotype was seen a few times. This sequence joins TRBV28 and TRBJ2-7; TRBD2 aligns across 8 bases. With 8 bases clipped from V and 1 base from J, the junction kept 10 bases outside the gene matches. The germline gives CDR1 MDHEN, CDR2 SYDVKM. The CDR3 sequence is 15 residues long. This CDR3 is CASRWAGLESYEQYF. The CDR3 DNA reads TGTGCCAGCCGCTGGGCGGGACTAGAATCCTACGAGCAGTACTTC. Full variable domain (rest looked up from reference TRBV28 and TRBJ2-7): DVKVTQSSRYLVKRTGEKVFLECVQDMDHENMFWYRQDPGLGLRLIYFSYDVKMKEKGDIPEGYSVSREKKERFSLILESASTNQTSMYLCASRWAGLESYEQYFGPGTRLTVT.

This clonotype showed up many times. The chain carries TRBV28 and TRBJ1-2, with D unclear. CDR3 size: 13 residues. V dropped 3 bases and J dropped 3 bases, with 8 bases sitting between them. The germline V gene encodes CDR1 MDHEN and CDR2 SYDVKM. The DNA of the CDR3 is TGTGCCAGCAGTTTGGATGAGGACTATGGCTACACCTTC. It yields the protein CASSLDEDYGYTF.

J is TRBJ1-1 and V is TRBV30; D is uncertain. The V gene's germline CDR1 is GTSNPN and CDR2 SVGIG (reference sequence). CDR3 length equals 15 residues. Trimming took 0 bases from V and 0 from J, leaving 11 bases between them. The CDR3 is CAWSVDPTMNTEAFF. CDR3 DNA sequence: TGTGCCTGGAGTGTAGACCCAACAATGAACACTGAAGCTTTCTTT.

This clonotype was seen repeatedly, ten times or more. The chain has TRBV20-1 and TRBJ1-2; the match to TRBD1 covers 7 bases. Germline lookup yields CDR1 DFQATT and CDR2 SNEGSKA (reference sequence). Trimming took 3 bases from V and 3 from J; bases not matched to a gene: 7. The CDR3 is 14 residues long. The CDR3 DNA follows: TGCAGTGCTAGGGGCCCCGGGACAGACTATGGCTACACCTTC. This codes for CSARGPGTDYGYTF.

This clonotype has a handful of counts. This CDR3 reads CASSLYWGEETQYF. For the CDR3, the DNA is TGTGCCAGCAGCTTATACTGGGGGGAAGAGACCCAGTACTTC. The V call is TRBV7-2, the J call TRBJ2-5, with D perhaps matching TRBD2 (6 bases). The CDR3 contains 14 residues. Between the trimmed V and J ends, which lost 2 bases and 3 bases, there was a span of 10 bases. Germline lookup yields CDR1 SGHTA and CDR2 FQGNSA.

Only a few counts were recorded for this clonotype. The J gene is TRBJ2-1, the V gene TRBV7-2, with D perhaps matching TRBD2 (6 bases). Trimming cost V 5 bases and J 1 base, with 12 bases left between them. Germline V lookup: CDR1 SGHTA, CDR2 FQGNSA. This CDR3 is built from 15 residues. CDR3 DNA sequence: TGTGCCAGCAGCAAAGTAGCGGCTTCCTACAATGAGCAGTTCTTC. It codes for CASSKVAASYNEQFF.

The V and J genes are TRBV5-1 and TRBJ2-5; D gene uncertain. Trimming shortened V by 3 bases and J by 3 bases, and 9 bases separated the two germline ends. CDR3 length equals 13 residues. Germline lookup yields CDR1 SGHRS and CDR2 YFSETQ. CDR3 nucleotide sequence: TGCGCCAGCAGCTGGGGTGCGGAAGAGACCCAGTACTTC. Protein product: CASSWGAEETQYF.

This clonotype has a count of ten or more. The J gene is TRBJ2-4, the V gene TRBV4-2; no reliable D call. From germline, CDR1 is LGHNA and CDR2 YNFKEQ. CDR3 length: 14 amino acids. V shed 0 bases and J shed 5 bases, with 8 bases lying between them. CDR3 sequence reads: CASSQDWSENIQYF. In nucleotides, the CDR3 is TGTGCCAGCAGCCAAGATTGGAGCGAAAACATTCAGTACTTC.

The chain combines TRBV6-2 or TRBV6-3 with TRBJ2-3; no definite D call. The V and J ends lost 2 bases and 11 bases respectively, with 8 bases between them. This CDR3 contains 11 residues. Germline V gives CDR1 MNHEY, CDR2 SVGEGT. CDR3 sequence (DNA): TGTGCCAGCAGTTACGGAACTTTGCAGTATTTT. Its translation is CASSYGTLQYF.

The CDR3 spells CASTPAGITGELFF. In DNA form, the CDR3 reads TGTGCCAGTACTCCTGCAGGGATTACCGGGGAGCTGTTTTTT. The V call is TRBV19, the J call TRBJ2-2, with D maybe TRBD1 (5 bases). The CDR3 has 14 residues. V shed 7 bases and J shed 5 bases, with 14 bases lying between them. Germline V gene lookup returns CDR1 LNHDA and CDR2 SQIVND (reference sequence).

This clonotype was seen a few times. At one end, the junction sequence differs from germline, possibly due to a read error. This CDR3 is CASTPGGVMIF. The CDR3 region has the DNA TGTGCCAGCACCCCAGGAGGCGTCATGATTTTT. V usage is TRBV28 and J usage is TRBJ1-4; no clear D. Germline loops: CDR1 MDHEN, CDR2 SYDVKM. This CDR3 is 11 amino acids long.

V usage is TRBV4-2 and J usage is TRBJ2-1; D possibly corresponds to TRBD2 (5 bases). The length of the CDR3 is 14 residues. V shed 0 bases and J shed 12 bases, with 15 bases lying between them. The germline CDR1 and CDR2 sequences are LGHNA and YNFKEQ. The CDR3 DNA follows: TGTGCCAGCAGCCAAGATCGGGATGAGCTAGTGCAGTTCTTC. Translated, it gives CASSQDRDELVQFF.

The chain carries TRBV20-1 and TRBJ1-4; D is perhaps TRBD1 (6 bases). The CDR3 extends over 16 amino acids. V was cut by 0 bases and J by 8 bases, with 19 bases left in between. Germline CDR1 reads DFQATT; CDR2 reads SNEGSKA (reference sequence). Written as DNA, the CDR3 is TGCAGTGCTAGAGATTGGGGTAGACAGGTCGCGGAAAAACTGTTTTTT. Translating gives CSARDWGRQVAEKLFF.

This clonotype was picked up a small number of times. The CDR3: CSAREGLAYEQYF. CDR3 DNA sequence: TGCAGTGCTAGAGAGGGACTAGCCTACGAGCAGTACTTC. The chain recombines TRBV20-1 with TRBJ2-7; TRBD2 agrees at 8 bases. Germline assignment: CDR1 DFQATT and CDR2 SNEGSKA (reference sequence). After removal of 0 bases from V and 2 bases from J, the junction contained 0 bases not matched to a gene. The CDR3 spans 13 residues.

The chain combines TRBV7-2 with TRBJ2-7; D possibly corresponds to TRBD2 (5 bases). From germline, CDR1 is SGHTA and CDR2 FQGNSA. CDR3 length: 15 amino acids. The V end lost 5 bases, the J end lost 0 bases, and 14 bases lay between the germline ends. CDR3 protein: CASSPRRASSYEQYF. CDR3 in DNA: TGTGCCAGCAGCCCACGGCGGGCGAGCTCCTACGAGCAGTACTTC.

This clonotype was seen repeatedly, ten times or more. This rearrangement joins TRBV18 to TRBJ1-2, with 7 bases matching TRBD1. V was clipped by 2 bases and J by 4 bases; unmatched bases: 7. From germline, CDR1 is KGHSH and CDR2 LQKENI. The CDR3 length is 15 residues. The CDR3 here is CASSPGLDRSYGYTF. The CDR3 DNA sequence: TGTGCCAGCTCACCAGGCTTGGACAGGAGCTATGGCTACACCTTC.

This clonotype was recorded many times. The chain couples TRBV9 to TRBJ2-3; TRBD1 matches 9 bases. The CDR3 is 13 amino acids. J was trimmed by 3 bases and V by 5 bases; bases with no gene match: 1. In germline, CDR1 is SGDLS, CDR2 YYNGEE. CDR3 coding DNA: TGTGCCAGCAGGGGACAGGGAACAGATACGCAGTATTTT. It translates to CASRGQGTDTQYF.